One and the same sample provided the 18 T cell receptor beta chains below, sequenced in a study of blood T cell repertoires in COVID-19 (dated by TCRdb to the early 2020s). Library construction relied on the immunoSEQ multiplex PCR assay. TCRdb took over this immuneACCESS table, retaining in-frame rearrangements with V and J assigned. Such tables are incomplete; in checked studies, under half of the missing clones stem from an unresolved V gene, and the remainder is unexplained. Here the sample has more than 200,000 clones; roughly nine tenths occur a single time. Together, the top ten hold roughly 6.3% of the sample. The specimen sequenced was PBMCs or T cells enriched from blood (not recorded which). All receptors come from a woman in her twenties or thirties with acute COVID-19.

The rearrangement joins TRBV2 to TRBJ1-2; a weak D match, TRBD1 (5 bases). The CDR3 runs to 15 residues. Trimming took off 8 bases at V and 8 bases at J, with 24 bases between the two ends. The germline V gene has CDR1 SNHLY and CDR2 FYNNEI. The CDR3 DNA sequence: TGTGCCAGCGACAGTGAAAGTGCCCAACGAAGGGGCTACACCTTC. Translation: CASDSESAQRRGYTF.

The chain carries TRBV12-3 or TRBV12-4 and TRBJ2-6, with D hard to call. This CDR3 has 13 residues. The V end lost 6 bases, the J end lost 1 base, and 4 bases lay between the germline ends. CDR3 loop: CASRTSGANVLTF. The CDR3 DNA sequence: TGTGCCAGCAGGACATCTGGGGCCAACGTCCTGACTTTC.

The genes are TRBV6-5 and TRBJ2-5; no definite D call. The CDR3 is 15 residues long. With 1 base removed from V and 1 base from J, the gap between germline ends came to 10 bases. The V gene's germline CDR1 is MNHEY and CDR2 SVGAGI. DNA for the CDR3: TGTGCCAGCAGTTACTTGGGCAGCTTCCAAGAGACCCAGTACTTC. It yields the protein CASSYLGSFQETQYF.

The V call is TRBV30, the J call TRBJ1-2; D is ambiguous. Trimming pared 0 bases from V and 5 bases from J, leaving 10 bases between. The CDR3 contains 13 residues. CDR1 is GTSNPN, CDR2 SVGIG, per germline (reference sequence). CDR3 region: CAWSVVTTYGYTF. The CDR3 DNA reads TGTGCCTGGAGTGTTGTGACAACTTATGGCTACACCTTC.

The chain recombines TRBV29-1 with TRBJ2-6; D gene uncertain. Germline loops: CDR1 SQVTM, CDR2 ANQGSEA. The CDR3 sequence is 13 residues long. V lost 7 bases and J lost 0, with 7 bases in between. The DNA for the CDR3 is TGCAGCGCTATAATCTCTGGGGCCAACGTCCTGACTTTC. Its protein product is CSAIISGANVLTF. The full variable domain, with the rest looked up from reference TRBV29-1 and TRBJ2-6, is SAVISQKPSRDICQRGTSLTIQCQVDSQVTMMFWYRQQPGQSLTLIATANQGSEATYESGFVIDKFPISRPNLTFSTLTVSNMSPEDSSIYLCSAIISGANVLTFGAGSRLTVL.

The chain joins TRBV25-1 to TRBJ2-7; a weak D match, TRBD2 (5 bases). From germline, CDR1 is MGHDK and CDR2 SYGVNS. The V end was cut by 2 bases, the J end by 7 bases, with 6 bases between. This CDR3 is 11 amino acids long. The CDR3 nucleotides read TGTGCCAGCAGTGAAAGGAGGGAGCAGTACTTC. This gives the protein CASSERREQYF.

The chain links TRBV10-3 to TRBJ2-2; TRBD2 might be the D (5 bases). This CDR3 contains 13 residues. With 6 bases removed from V and 6 bases from J, the gap between germline ends came to 11 bases. Germline-derived CDR1 and CDR2 are ENHRY and SYGVKD. CDR3 in DNA: TGTGCCATCAGAATACTAGTCCCCGGGGAGCTGTTTTTT. This encodes CAIRILVPGELFF.

This chain connects TRBV2 to TRBJ2-1; TRBD1 aligns across 7 bases. The V and J ends lost 6 bases and 14 bases, in that order; junction bases with no gene match: 7. Germline-derived CDR1 and CDR2 are SNHLY and FYNNEI. The CDR3 has 11 residues. CDR3 in DNA: TGTGCCAGCAGCCACGGACAGGCGGAGTTCTTC. Its protein product is CASSHGQAEFF. The complete variable domain, with remaining parts taken from reference TRBV2 and TRBJ2-1, reads EPEVTQTPSHQVTQMGQEVILRCVPISNHLYFYWYRQILGQKVEFLVSFYNNEISEKSEIFDDQFSVERPDGSNFTLKIRSTKLEDSAMYFCASSHGQAEFFGPGTRLTVL.

The rearrangement links TRBV18 to TRBJ1-4; 7 bases fit TRBD1. The CDR3 spans 15 residues. V shed 2 bases, J shed 5 bases, and the junction held 5 bases outside the gene matches. Germline CDR1 reads KGHSH; CDR2 reads LQKENI. The CDR3 protein is CASSPRTGVNEKLFF. The CDR3 coding sequence is TGTGCCAGCTCACCAAGGACAGGCGTGAATGAAAAACTGTTTTTT.

The V call is TRBV6-5, the J call TRBJ1-1; D is unclear. This CDR3 contains 13 residues. V shed 0 bases and J shed 6 bases, with 8 bases lying between them. The germline CDR1 and CDR2 sequences are MNHEY and SVGAGI. The CDR3 loop is CASSYSTAPEAFF. The DNA of the CDR3 is TGTGCCAGCAGTTACTCTACAGCCCCTGAAGCTTTCTTT.

The V call is TRBV6-2 or TRBV6-3, the J call TRBJ2-7; weak D call: TRBD2 (5 bases). Trimming removed 0 bases at V and 6 bases at J, with 15 bases between. This CDR3 contains 15 residues. Germline V gives CDR1 MNHEY, CDR2 SVGEGT. CDR3 nucleotides: TGTGCCAGCAGTTACTCGGGTCTCGCGCGGGCCGAGCAGTACTTC. Translation gives CASSYSGLARAEQYF.

The chain uses TRBV11-3 and TRBJ2-1, with a tentative D call TRBD2 (6 bases). The CDR3 runs to 14 residues. Trimming pared 4 bases from V and 11 bases from J, leaving 18 bases between. The germline gives CDR1 SGHNT, CDR2 YENEEA. The CDR3 loop reads CASSSTPLASQQFF. The CDR3 DNA follows: TGTGCCAGCAGCTCGACGCCTCTAGCGTCCCAGCAGTTCTTC.

This clone occurred once. For the CDR3, the DNA is TGTGCCACCAGCAAGAGTTCCTACGAGCAGTACTTC. The encoded protein is CATSKSSYEQYF. The J gene is TRBJ2-7, the V gene TRBV15; D call uncertain. Trimming took 4 bases from V and 1 from J, leaving 5 bases between them. CDR1 LNHNV and CDR2 YYDKDF come from the germline V gene (reference sequence). The length of the CDR3 is 12 residues.

Only a few counts were recorded for this clone. V gene TRBV6-1 combines with J gene TRBJ1-1; 10 positions agree with TRBD1. CDR3 length: 14 residues. Trimming took 3 bases from V and 7 from J; bases not matched to a gene: 5. The germline V gene encodes CDR1 MNHNS and CDR2 SASEGT. CDR3 in amino acids: CASSETGGAFEAFF. CDR3 sequence (DNA): TGTGCCAGCAGTGAGACAGGGGGCGCTTTTGAAGCTTTCTTT.

The chain couples TRBV28 to TRBJ1-1; weak D call: TRBD1 (5 bases). With 3 bases removed from V and 0 bases from J, the gap between germline ends came to 8 bases. Germline CDR1 MDHEN, CDR2 SYDVKM. The CDR3 totals 14 residues. The CDR3: CASSFSGMNTEAFF. DNA of the CDR3: TGTGCCAGCAGTTTTTCAGGGATGAACACTGAAGCTTTCTTT.

Only one count was recorded for this clone. The chain joins TRBV4-3 to TRBJ2-3, with D maybe TRBD2 (6 bases). The CDR3 sequence is 13 residues long. Trimming removed 2 bases from V and 8 bases from J, with 11 bases in between. Germline V CDR1 and CDR2: LGHNA, YSLEER. The CDR3 nucleotides read TGCGCCAGCAGCCAAACCCGCGGGGCTACGCAGTATTTT. Protein product: CASSQTRGATQYF.

This clone was seen a few times. V usage is TRBV6-5 and J usage is TRBJ1-1; D not resolved. The germline V gene encodes CDR1 MNHEY and CDR2 SVGAGI. The V and J ends lost 6 bases and 4 bases respectively, with 12 bases between them. CDR3 length equals 13 residues. For the CDR3, the DNA is TGTGCCAGCAGGCTAAGGGAGAGCACTGAAGCTTTCTTT. Amino acids: CASRLRESTEAFF.

V is TRBV5-4 and J is TRBJ2-1; 9 nucleotides agree with TRBD2. The CDR3 is made up of 14 amino acids. Germline V CDR1 and CDR2: SGHNT, YYREEE (reference sequence). With 0 bases clipped from V and 6 bases from J, the junction kept 1 base outside the gene matches. In DNA form, the CDR3 reads TGTGCCAGCAGCTTGGGCGGGGGGGCCAATGAGCAGTTCTTC. It is translated as CASSLGGGANEQFF.